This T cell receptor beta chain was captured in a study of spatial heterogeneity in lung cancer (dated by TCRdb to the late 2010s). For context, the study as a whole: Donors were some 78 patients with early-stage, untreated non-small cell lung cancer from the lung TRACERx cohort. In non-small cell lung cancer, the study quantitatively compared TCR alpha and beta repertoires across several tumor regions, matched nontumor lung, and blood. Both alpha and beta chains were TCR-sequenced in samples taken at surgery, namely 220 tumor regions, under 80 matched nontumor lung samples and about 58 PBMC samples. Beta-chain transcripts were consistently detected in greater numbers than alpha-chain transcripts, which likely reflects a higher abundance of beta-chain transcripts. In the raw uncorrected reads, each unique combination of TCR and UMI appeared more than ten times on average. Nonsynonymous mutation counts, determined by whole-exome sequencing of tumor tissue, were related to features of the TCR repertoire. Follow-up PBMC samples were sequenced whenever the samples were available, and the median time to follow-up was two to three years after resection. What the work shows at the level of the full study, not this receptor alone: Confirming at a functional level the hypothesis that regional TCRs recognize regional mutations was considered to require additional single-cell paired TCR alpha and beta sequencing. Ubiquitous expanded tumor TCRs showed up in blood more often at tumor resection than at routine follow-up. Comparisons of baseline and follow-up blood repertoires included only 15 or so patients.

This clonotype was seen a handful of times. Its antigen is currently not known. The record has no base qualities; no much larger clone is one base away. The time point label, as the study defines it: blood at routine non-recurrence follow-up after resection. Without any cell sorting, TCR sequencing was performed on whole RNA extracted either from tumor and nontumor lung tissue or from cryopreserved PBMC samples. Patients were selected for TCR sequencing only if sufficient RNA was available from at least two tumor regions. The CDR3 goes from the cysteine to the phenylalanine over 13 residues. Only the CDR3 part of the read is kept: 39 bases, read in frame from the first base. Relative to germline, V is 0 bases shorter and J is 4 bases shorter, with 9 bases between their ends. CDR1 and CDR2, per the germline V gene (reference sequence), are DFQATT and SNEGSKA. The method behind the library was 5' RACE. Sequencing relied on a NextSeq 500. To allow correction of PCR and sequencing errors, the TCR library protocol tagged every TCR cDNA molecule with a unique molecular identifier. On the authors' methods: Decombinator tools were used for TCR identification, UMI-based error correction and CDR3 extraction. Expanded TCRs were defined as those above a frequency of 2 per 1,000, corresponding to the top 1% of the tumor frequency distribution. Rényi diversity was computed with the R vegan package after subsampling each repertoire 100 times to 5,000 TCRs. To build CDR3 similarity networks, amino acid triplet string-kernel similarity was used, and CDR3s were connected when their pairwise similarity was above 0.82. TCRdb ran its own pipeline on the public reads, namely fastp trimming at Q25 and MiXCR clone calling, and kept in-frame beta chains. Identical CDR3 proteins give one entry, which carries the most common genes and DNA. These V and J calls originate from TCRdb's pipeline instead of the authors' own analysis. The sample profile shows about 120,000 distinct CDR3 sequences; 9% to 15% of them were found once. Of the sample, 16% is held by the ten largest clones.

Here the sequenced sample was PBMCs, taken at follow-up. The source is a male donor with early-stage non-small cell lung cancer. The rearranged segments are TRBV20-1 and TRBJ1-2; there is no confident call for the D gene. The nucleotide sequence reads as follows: TGCAGTGCTAGAGAAAGGCCGGGCTATGGCTACACCTTC. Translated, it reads CSARERPGYGYTF.